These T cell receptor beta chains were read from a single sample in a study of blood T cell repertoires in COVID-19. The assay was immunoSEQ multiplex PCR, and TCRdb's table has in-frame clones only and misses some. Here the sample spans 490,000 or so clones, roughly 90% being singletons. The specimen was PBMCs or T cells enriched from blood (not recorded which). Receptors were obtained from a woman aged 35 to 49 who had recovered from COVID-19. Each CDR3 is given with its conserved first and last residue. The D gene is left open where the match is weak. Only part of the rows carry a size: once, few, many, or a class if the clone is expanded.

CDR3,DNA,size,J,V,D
CASSQGQVDDYTF,TGCGCCAGCAGCCAGGGACAGGTTGATGACTACACCTTC,once,TRBJ1-2,TRBV5-1,TRBD1
CASRGQFFEAFF,TGTGCCAGCAGGGGACAGTTTTTTGAAGCTTTCTTT,-,TRBJ1-1,TRBV12-3/TRBV12-4,TRBD1
CASSQGDTEAFF,TGCGCCAGCAGCCAAGGGGACACTGAAGCTTTCTTT,-,TRBJ1-1,TRBV10-1,-
CASRGEGVVSGNTIYF,TGTGCCAGTAGAGGGGAGGGGGTGGTCTCTGGAAACACCATATATTTT,-,TRBJ1-3,TRBV19,-
CATSEGTGGDSYEQYF,TGTGCCACCAGTGAGGGGACAGGGGGCGATAGCTACGAGCAGTACTTC,-,TRBJ2-7,TRBV24-1,TRBD1
CASSYPLGAGYEQYF,TGTGCCAGCAGCTATCCCCTGGGGGCGGGCTACGAGCAGTACTTC,-,TRBJ2-7,TRBV11-2,-
CAISEEGGRAYEQYF,TGTGCCATCAGTGAGGAAGGCGGGAGGGCCTACGAGCAGTACTTC,-,TRBJ2-7,TRBV10-3,TRBD2
CASSHPDRGRPGANVLTF,TGCGCCAGCAGCCACCCTGACAGGGGCCGCCCTGGGGCCAACGTCCTGACTTTC,-,TRBJ2-6,TRBV4-1,TRBD1
CASSTTYRGTMTLADTQYF,TGTGCCAGCAGTACAACTTACAGGGGGACAATGACCTTGGCAGATACGCAGTATTTT,-,TRBJ2-3,TRBV27,TRBD1
CARKAASGSAGDTQYF,TGCGCCAGAAAGGCGGCTAGCGGTAGTGCGGGAGATACGCAGTATTTT,-,TRBJ2-3,TRBV10-1,TRBD2
CATSVGTDNSPLHF,TGTGCCACCAGTGTGGGGACAGATAATTCACCCCTCCACTTT,once,TRBJ1-6,TRBV24-1,TRBD1
CATSRGGNTEAFF,TGTGCCACCAGCAGGGGGGGGAACACTGAAGCTTTCTTT,-,TRBJ1-1,TRBV15,-
CASRLVREQFF,TGTGCAAGTCGCTTAGTGCGTGAGCAGTTCTTC,-,TRBJ2-1,TRBV12-2,-
CASSLGVRGGYSNQPQHF,TGTGCCAGCAGCTTAGGGGTAAGGGGAGGTTATAGCAATCAGCCCCAGCATTTT,-,TRBJ1-5,TRBV7-8,-
CASSLATGTAYGYTF,TGTGCCAGCAGCTTGGCCACCGGGACAGCGTATGGCTACACCTTC,-,TRBJ1-2,TRBV5-4,TRBD1
CASSQRSGSTGELFF,TGCGCCAGCAGCCAACGGAGCGGGAGCACCGGGGAGCTGTTTTTT,-,TRBJ2-2,TRBV4-3,TRBD2
CAISGTGGWTEAFF,TGTGCCATCAGTGGGACAGGGGGCTGGACTGAAGCTTTCTTT,-,TRBJ1-1,TRBV10-3,TRBD1
CSVEDSWTGYGYTF,TGCAGCGTTGAAGATTCTTGGACAGGCTATGGCTACACCTTC,-,TRBJ1-2,TRBV29-1,TRBD1
CASNAGGFDRGRGYTF,TGTGCCAGTAACGCGGGAGGCTTCGACAGGGGGCGAGGCTACACCTTC,-,TRBJ1-2,TRBV19,TRBD1
CASSPMAGLYGYTF,TGTGCCAGCAGCCCTATGGCAGGGCTCTATGGCTACACCTTC,-,TRBJ1-2,TRBV11-2,-
CASSTSRGPYEQYF,TGTGCCAGTAGTACCTCGAGGGGGCCCTACGAGCAGTACTTC,-,TRBJ2-7,TRBV19,TRBD1
CASSLTLGNSNQPQHF,TGTGCCAGCTCACTTACACTAGGGAATAGCAATCAGCCCCAGCATTTT,-,TRBJ1-5,TRBV18,-
CASSQQGYNSPLHF,TGTGCCAGTAGTCAACAGGGATATAATTCACCCCTCCACTTT,-,TRBJ1-6,TRBV19,-
CASSQDASGRPDTQYF,TGTGCCAGCAGCCAAGATGCCAGCGGGAGACCAGATACGCAGTATTTT,-,TRBJ2-3,TRBV14,TRBD2
CASSTTGSAKILTMNTEAFF,TGTGCCAGCAGCACAACAGGGTCCGCAAAAATTTTAACAATGAACACTGAAGCTTTCTTT,-,TRBJ1-1,TRBV7-9,-
CASRNMDRMNTEAFF,TGTGCCAGCAGGAATATGGACAGAATGAACACTGAAGCTTTCTTT,-,TRBJ1-1,TRBV27,-
CASSLKGVYMNTEAFF,TGTGCCAGCAGTTTGAAGGGGGTTTACATGAACACTGAAGCTTTCTTT,-,TRBJ1-1,TRBV27,-
CASSPDSPIGGYEQYF,TGCGCCAGCAGCCCCGACTCGCCGATCGGGGGGTACGAGCAGTACTTC,-,TRBJ2-7,TRBV5-1,TRBD2
CASSTQGAEAFF,TGTGCCAGTAGTACACAGGGGGCTGAAGCTTTCTTT,-,TRBJ1-1,TRBV19,TRBD1
CASSSSHEQYF,TGTGCCAGCAGTTCTTCCCACGAGCAGTACTTC,-,TRBJ2-7,TRBV12-3/TRBV12-4,-